A single sample is the source of the 5 T cell receptor beta chains below, sequenced in a study of blood T cell repertoires in COVID-19 (TCRdb year 2020). Library method: the immunoSEQ multiplex PCR assay. TCRdb retrieved this table from immuneACCESS and kept in-frame rearrangements only. Not all clones are present; in checked studies, unresolved V genes account for under half, and no reason is known for the remainder. A total of 35,000 to 45,000 clones appear in this sample, roughly 81% of them only once. 28% of the sample comes from the top ten. Specimen: peripheral blood. These receptor sequences come from a woman aged 70-85 years with acute or convalescent COVID-19.

The V gene is TRBV28, the J gene TRBJ1-1; D may be TRBD1 (5 bases). Per germline, CDR1 MDHEN and CDR2 SYDVKM. The CDR3 extends over 15 amino acids. Trimming left V 6 bases short and J 4 bases short, with 18 bases between. The DNA for the CDR3 is TGTGCCAGCAGGATAGTGCGGGGCAGGGCCACTGAAGCTTTCTTT. This encodes CASRIVRGRATEAFF.

In DNA, the CDR3 is TGTGCCATCAGTGAGTTCGGCTCTGGAAACACCATATATTTT. It encodes CAISEFGSGNTIYF. The V and J genes are TRBV10-3 and TRBJ1-3; no reliable D call. CDR3 length: 14 amino acids. The V and J ends lost 1 base and 0 bases respectively, with 4 bases between them. Germline CDR1 and CDR2: ENHRY and SYGVKD.

The V gene is TRBV18, the J gene TRBJ2-5; D unresolved. The CDR3 is 13 amino acids. Trimming stripped 4 bases from V and 0 bases from J, with 6 bases between. The germline gives CDR1 KGHSH, CDR2 LQKENI. The CDR3 nucleotides are TGTGCCAGCTCACGCGGATACCAAGAGACCCAGTACTTC. Protein: CASSRGYQETQYF. The whole variable domain, filled in from reference TRBV18 and TRBJ2-5, reads NAGVMQNPRHLVRRRGQEARLRCSPMKGHSHVYWYRQLPEEGLKFMVYLQKENIIDESGMPKERFSAEFPKEGPSILRIQQVVRGDSAAYFCASSRGYQETQYFGPGTRLLVL.

CDR3 sequence: CASSFLSGANVLTF. For the CDR3, the DNA is TGTGCCAGCAGCTTTCTCTCTGGGGCCAACGTCCTGACTTTC. The chain recombines TRBV5-8 with TRBJ2-6; D is ambiguous. This CDR3 contains 14 residues. V was trimmed by 2 bases and J by 0 bases, leaving 3 bases between them. CDR1 and CDR2 (germline): SGHTS, YDEGEE.

The chain carries TRBV7-9 and TRBJ2-7; D uncertain. CDR3 length: 16 amino acids. The V end lost 0 bases, the J end lost 5 bases, and 17 bases lay between the germline ends. The germline V gene encodes CDR1 SEHNR and CDR2 FQNEAQ (reference sequence). CDR3 DNA sequence: TGTGCCAGCAGCTTAGCTTTGAGCAATTTATACCACGAGCAGTACTTC. It yields the protein CASSLALSNLYHEQYF.